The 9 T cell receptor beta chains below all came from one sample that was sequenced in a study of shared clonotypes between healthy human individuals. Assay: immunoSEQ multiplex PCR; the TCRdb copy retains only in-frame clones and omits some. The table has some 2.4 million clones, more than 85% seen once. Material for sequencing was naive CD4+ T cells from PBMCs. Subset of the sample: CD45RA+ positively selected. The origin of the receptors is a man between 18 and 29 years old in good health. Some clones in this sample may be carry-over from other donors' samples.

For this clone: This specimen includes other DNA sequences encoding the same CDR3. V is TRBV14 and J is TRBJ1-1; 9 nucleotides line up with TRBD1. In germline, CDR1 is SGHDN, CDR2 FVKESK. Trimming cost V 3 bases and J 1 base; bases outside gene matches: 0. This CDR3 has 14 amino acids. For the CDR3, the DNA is TGTGCCAGCAGCCAGGGACAGGGGAACACTGAAGCTTTCTTT. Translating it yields CASSQGQGNTEAFF.

The CDR3 sequence: CASSLGQRAYEQYF. CDR3 bases: TGTGCCAGCAGCTTAGGGCAGCGAGCCTACGAGCAGTACTTC. The rearrangement links TRBV7-6 to TRBJ2-7; D is undetermined. There are 14 residues in the CDR3. Looked up from germline, CDR1 is SGHVS and CDR2 is FNYEAQ. Trimming shortened V by 1 base and J by 2 bases, and 9 bases separated the two germline ends.

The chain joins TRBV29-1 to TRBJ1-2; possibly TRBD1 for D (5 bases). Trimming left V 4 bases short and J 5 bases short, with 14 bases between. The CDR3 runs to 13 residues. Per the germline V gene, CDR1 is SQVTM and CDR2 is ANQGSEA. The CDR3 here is CSVGGSMVYGYTF. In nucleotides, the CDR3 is TGCAGCGTTGGGGGGAGTATGGTTTATGGCTACACCTTC.

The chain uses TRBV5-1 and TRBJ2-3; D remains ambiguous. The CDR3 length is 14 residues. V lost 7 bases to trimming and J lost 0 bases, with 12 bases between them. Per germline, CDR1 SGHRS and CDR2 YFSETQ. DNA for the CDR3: TGCGCCAGCGTCGAGGCGGATAGCACAGATACGCAGTATTTT. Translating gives CASVEADSTDTQYF.

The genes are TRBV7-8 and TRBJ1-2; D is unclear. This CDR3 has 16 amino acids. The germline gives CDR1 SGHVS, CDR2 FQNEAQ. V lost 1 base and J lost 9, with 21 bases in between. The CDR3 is CASSLVSLDGSVSYTF. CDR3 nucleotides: TGTGCCAGCAGCTTAGTGAGTCTCGACGGGTCGGTTAGCTACACCTTC.

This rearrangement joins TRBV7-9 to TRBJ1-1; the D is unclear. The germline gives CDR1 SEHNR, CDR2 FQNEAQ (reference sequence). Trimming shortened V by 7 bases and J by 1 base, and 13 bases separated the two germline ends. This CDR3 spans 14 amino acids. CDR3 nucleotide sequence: TGTGCCAGCACCTTGACCCTACCGAACACTGAAGCTTTCTTT. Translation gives CASTLTLPNTEAFF.

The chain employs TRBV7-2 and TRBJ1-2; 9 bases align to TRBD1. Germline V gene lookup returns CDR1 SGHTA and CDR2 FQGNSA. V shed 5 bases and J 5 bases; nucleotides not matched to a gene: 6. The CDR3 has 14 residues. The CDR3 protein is CASSDGTGWYGYTF. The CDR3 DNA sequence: TGTGCCAGCAGCGATGGGACAGGGTGGTATGGCTACACCTTC. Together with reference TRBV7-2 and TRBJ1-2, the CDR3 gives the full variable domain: GAGVSQSPSNKVTEKGKDVELRCDPISGHTALYWYRQSLGQGLEFLIYFQGNSAPDKSGLPSDRFSAERTGGSVSTLTIQRTQQEDSAVYLCASSDGTGWYGYTFGSGTRLTVV.

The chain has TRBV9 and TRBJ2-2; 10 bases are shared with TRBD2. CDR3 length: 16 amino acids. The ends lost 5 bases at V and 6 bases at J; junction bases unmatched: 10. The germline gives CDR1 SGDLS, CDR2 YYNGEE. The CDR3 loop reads CASRAKAGGPAGELFF. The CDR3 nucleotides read TGTGCCAGCAGGGCAAAAGCGGGAGGGCCAGCCGGGGAGCTGTTTTTT.

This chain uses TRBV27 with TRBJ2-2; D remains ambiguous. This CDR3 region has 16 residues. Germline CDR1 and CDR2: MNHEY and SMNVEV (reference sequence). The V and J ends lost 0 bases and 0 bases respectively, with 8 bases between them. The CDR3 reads CASSLSRPANTGELFF. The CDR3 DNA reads TGTGCCAGCAGTTTATCTAGACCAGCGAACACCGGGGAGCTGTTTTTT.